This passage covers 8 T cell receptor beta chains from one sample sequenced in a study of cytomegalovirus exposure and HLA in healthy donors. Vbeta (60) and Jbeta (13) primers were used in the PCR. Libraries were prepared by immunoSEQ multiplex PCR; TCRdb keeps only in-frame clonotypes and omits some of them. The profile shows about 190,000 clones, just under 75% of them singletons. Sequenced input: PBMCs. These receptors came from a young woman in good health and CMV-seropositive.

J is TRBJ2-1 and V is TRBV25-1, with TRBD1 identical over 7 bases. J gave up 0 bases and V 10 bases, and 6 bases lay outside the gene matches. The CDR3 spans 14 residues. Germline V lookup: CDR1 MGHDK, CDR2 SYGVNS. The CDR3 loop is CATTGFGSYNEQFF. The CDR3 DNA reads as TGTGCCACGACAGGGTTTGGCTCCTACAATGAGCAGTTCTTC.

The chain couples TRBV7-9 to TRBJ2-3; the D gene is possibly TRBD2 (6 bases). The V end was cut by 5 bases, the J end by 2 bases, with 14 bases between. Germline V CDR1 and CDR2: SEHNR, FQNEAQ (reference sequence). The CDR3 runs to 15 residues. CDR3 DNA sequence: TGTGCCAGCAGCCCCCCTACTAGCACCACAGATACGCAGTATTTT. Translation: CASSPPTSTTDTQYF.

This sequence joins TRBV19 and TRBJ1-2; the D gene is possibly TRBD1 (6 bases). V gave up 5 bases and J gave up 6 bases, with 13 bases separating them. From germline, CDR1 is LNHDA and CDR2 SQIVND (reference sequence). CDR3 size: 13 residues. In DNA, the CDR3 is TGTGCCAGTAGTTCATCAGCAGGGGATGGCTACACCTTC. Amino acids: CASSSSAGDGYTF.

The J gene is TRBJ1-2, the V gene TRBV21-1; the table's D call, TRBD1, has no DNA check behind it. TRBV21-1 is assigned pseudogene status. CDR3 size: 18 residues. The CDR3 loop reads CASSKRRGKMKANYGYTF. Written as DNA, the CDR3 is TGTGCCAGCAGCAAACGCAGGGGTAAAATGAAGGCTAACTATGGCTACACCTTC.

V and J are TRBV4-1 and TRBJ2-1; TRBD2 is a possible D gene (5 bases). The CDR3 sequence is 17 residues long. The ends were cut back, 4 bases at V and 3 bases at J, with 19 bases in the middle. In germline, CDR1 is MGHRA, CDR2 YSYEKL. CDR3 amino acids: CASSPLLGMIDYNEQFF. The CDR3 DNA reads TGCGCCAGCAGCCCTTTACTAGGCATGATAGACTACAATGAGCAGTTCTTC.

The CDR3 DNA sequence: TGCGCCAGCAGCCAAGATAGATACCGGGAAAAACTGTTTTTT. Encoded protein: CASSQDRYREKLFF. The rearrangement uses TRBV4-1 and TRBJ1-4; no reliable D call. CDR3 length: 14 amino acids. V was shortened by 0 bases and J by 8 bases, with 10 bases between the two germline ends. The germline CDR1 and CDR2 sequences are MGHRA and YSYEKL.

V usage is TRBV6-1 and J usage is TRBJ2-7; TRBD2 agrees at 7 bases. CDR3 length: 18 residues. Trimming cost V 4 bases and J 5 bases; bases outside gene matches: 20. Germline values: CDR1 MNHNS, CDR2 SASEGT. CDR3 nucleotides: TGTGCCAGCAGTGCACTTAAGCTTCTGGGGGGGAGTCCCCACGAGCAGTACTTC. It yields the protein CASSALKLLGGSPHEQYF.

The chain has TRBV6-1 and TRBJ1-1, with 8 bases matching TRBD1. Germline CDR1 reads MNHNS; CDR2 reads SASEGT. The CDR3 is 14 residues long. J was trimmed by 7 bases and V by 6 bases; bases with no gene match: 10. CDR3 sequence: CASSPGGVKNEAFF. The DNA of the CDR3 is TGTGCCAGCAGCCCAGGGGGCGTAAAAAATGAAGCTTTCTTT.